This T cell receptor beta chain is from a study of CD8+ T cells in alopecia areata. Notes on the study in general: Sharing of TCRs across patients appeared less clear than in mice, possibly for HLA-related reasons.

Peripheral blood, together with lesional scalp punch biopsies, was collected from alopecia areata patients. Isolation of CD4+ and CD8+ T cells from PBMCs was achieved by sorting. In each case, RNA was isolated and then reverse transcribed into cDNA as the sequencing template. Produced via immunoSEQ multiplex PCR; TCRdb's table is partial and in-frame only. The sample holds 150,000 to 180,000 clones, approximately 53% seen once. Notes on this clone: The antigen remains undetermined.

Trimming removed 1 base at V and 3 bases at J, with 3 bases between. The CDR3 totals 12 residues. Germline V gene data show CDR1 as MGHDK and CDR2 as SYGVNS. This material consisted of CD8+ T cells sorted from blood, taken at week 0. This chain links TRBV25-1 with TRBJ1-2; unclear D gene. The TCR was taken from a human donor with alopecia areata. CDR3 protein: CASSESHYGYTF. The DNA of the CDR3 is TGTGCCAGCAGTGAATCACACTATGGCTACACCTTC.